Following are 16 T cell receptor beta chains from one sample sequenced in a study of cytomegalovirus exposure and HLA in healthy donors. The study ran its PCR with 60 Vbeta and 13 Jbeta primers. Repertoires were generated with immunoSEQ multiplex PCR, while TCRdb's copy carries only in-frame clones and drops some. The sample has about 150,000 clones; 70% to 80% are singletons. The specimen was PBMCs. Receptors were obtained from a man under 40 in good health and CMV-seropositive.

Note on this clone: At one end, the junction sequence differs from germline, possibly due to a read error. The chain links TRBV19 to TRBJ2-7, with 14 nucleotides matching TRBD2. Germline V gene sequence: CDR1 LNHDA, CDR2 SQIVND (reference sequence). This CDR3 has 14 residues. The CDR3 bases are TGTGCCAGTAGTGCCTCCGGGACTAGCGGGAGTGCTAACTTC. Protein: CASSASGTSGSANF. Full variable domain (rest looked up from reference TRBV19 and TRBJ2-7): DGGITQSPKYLFRKEGQNVTLSCEQNLNHDAMYWYRQDPGQGLRLIYYSQIVNDFQKGDIAEGYSVSREKKESFPLTVTSAQKNPTAFYLCASSASGTSGSANFGPGTRLTVT.

This chain connects TRBV4-1 to TRBJ2-2; D is possibly TRBD1 (5 bases). CDR3 size: 16 residues. Germline assignment: CDR1 MGHRA and CDR2 YSYEKL. Deletions cut 0 bases from V and 2 bases from J, with 10 bases between. In DNA form, the CDR3 reads TGCGCCAGCAGCCAAGATCAAGGGGCAAACACCGGGGAGCTGTTTTTT. Residues: CASSQDQGANTGELFF.

This clone was detected once. This chain joins TRBV29-1 and TRBJ1-2; 7 bases align to TRBD1. The germline gives CDR1 SQVTM, CDR2 ANQGSEA. V was pared by 1 base and J by 6 bases, with 2 bases of the junction left unmatched. The CDR3 covers 12 residues. The CDR3 DNA follows: TGCAGCGTTGAAGGGGGACAGAATGGCTACACCTTC. Translated, it gives CSVEGGQNGYTF.

CDR3 in amino acids: CASEDRGGTEAFF. CDR3 in DNA: TGTGCTAGTGAGGACAGGGGCGGCACTGAAGCTTTCTTT. The V call is TRBV12-5, the J call TRBJ1-1; TRBD1 matches 9 bases. The J segment lost 4 bases and the V segment lost 7 bases, leaving 4 bases of the junction unmatched. CDR3 length: 13 residues. Germline V gene lookup returns CDR1 LGHNT and CDR2 FRNRAP.

The rearrangement uses TRBV27 and TRBJ1-1; TRBD1 matches 8 bases. CDR1 MNHEY and CDR2 SMNVEV come from the germline V gene (reference sequence). Losses at the gene ends were 2 bases for V and 2 bases for J; bases not matched to a gene: 10. The CDR3 length is 17 residues. CDR3 bases: TGTGCCAGCAGTTTAGCCCCAGACAGGGGCTCAAACACTGAAGCTTTCTTT. Its translation: CASSLAPDRGSNTEAFF.

V usage is TRBV7-6 and J usage is TRBJ2-7; TRBD1 aligns across 10 bases. The length of the CDR3 is 15 residues. With V trimmed by 5 bases and J by 6 bases, 10 bases remained unmatched. Looked up from germline, CDR1 is SGHVS and CDR2 is FNYEAQ. This CDR3 is CASSGLGTGEGEQYF. Written as DNA, the CDR3 is TGTGCCAGCAGCGGACTAGGGACAGGGGAGGGCGAGCAGTACTTC.

The genes are TRBV2 and TRBJ2-3; D is unresolved. There are 13 residues in the CDR3. Germline V gives CDR1 SNHLY, CDR2 FYNNEI. V was shortened by 6 bases and J by 1 base, with 8 bases between the two germline ends. CDR3: CASSPGRTDTQYF. For the CDR3, the DNA is TGTGCCAGCAGCCCGGGTCGCACAGATACGCAGTATTTT.

This rearrangement joins TRBV30 to TRBJ2-3, with D tentatively TRBD2 (6 bases). V was clipped by 4 bases and J by 1 base, with 9 bases between them. Germline CDR1 is GTSNPN and CDR2 is SVGIG (reference sequence). The CDR3 consists of 13 residues. As DNA, the CDR3 is TGTGCCTGGAATAGCGGCGGCACAGATACGCAGTATTTT. Residues: CAWNSGGTDTQYF.

This clone was recorded a few times. This chain joins TRBV23-1 and TRBJ1-6, with a weak D call TRBD1 (6 bases). TRBV23-1 has ORF status, its function being uncertain. V lost 0 bases and J lost 9, with 18 bases in between. CDR3 length: 17 residues. CDR3 nucleotides: TGCGCCAGCAGTCAATCGCCTAGGGCAGGGGTGATTTCACCCCTCCACTTT. Protein: CASSQSPRAGVISPLHF.

This clone has just a few counts. This rearrangement joins TRBV2 to TRBJ1-5; 9 bases are shared with TRBD1. The germline V gene encodes CDR1 SNHLY and CDR2 FYNNEI. The CDR3 has 14 amino acids. The trim removed 6 bases at V and 3 bases at J, leaving 3 bases unmatched. The CDR3 here is CASRRQGVNQPQHF. In DNA, the CDR3 is TGTGCCAGCAGACGACAGGGGGTCAATCAGCCCCAGCATTTT.

This clone was counted a single time. The chain employs TRBV7-9 and TRBJ1-4; 7 bases are a match to TRBD1. V was pared by 5 bases and J by 8 bases, with 11 bases of the junction left unmatched. The CDR3 runs to 15 residues. Per the germline V gene, CDR1 is SEHNR and CDR2 is FQNEAQ (reference sequence). The CDR3 DNA reads as TGTGCCAGCAGCGGCCGGGACAGCCTACTCGAAAAACTGTTTTTT. Translated, it gives CASSGRDSLLEKLFF.

This rearrangement joins TRBV23-1 to TRBJ1-4, with D perhaps TRBD1 (6 bases). TRBV23-1 is an ORF; its function is uncertain. The CDR3 loop spans 17 amino acids. The V and J ends lost 4 bases and 3 bases respectively, with 18 bases between them. In DNA form, the CDR3 reads TGCGCCAGCAGTCCAAGGGGGGGGGTAGTCTCTAATGAAAAACTGTTTTTT. Encoded protein: CASSPRGGVVSNEKLFF.

This clone was seen a single time. The chain recombines TRBV27 with TRBJ2-7, with a tentative D call TRBD1 (5 bases). The CDR3 is made up of 14 amino acids. Trimming cost V 2 bases and J 1 base, with 9 bases left between them. CDR1 is MNHEY and CDR2 is SMNVEV in the germline V gene (reference sequence). CDR3: CASSLGPGSYEQYF. Here the CDR3 DNA reads TGTGCCAGCAGTTTAGGTCCAGGGTCCTACGAGCAGTACTTC.

The chain combines TRBV11-2 with TRBJ2-3; D gene ambiguous. CDR1 SGHAT and CDR2 FQNNGV come from the germline V gene. This CDR3 region has 14 residues. The V and J ends lost 11 bases and 3 bases respectively, with 18 bases between them. The CDR3 is CAGKTSFGTDTQYF. The CDR3 DNA reads TGTGCCGGTAAAACTTCCTTCGGGACAGATACGCAGTATTTT.

The chain recombines TRBV9 with TRBJ1-4, with 11 bases that match TRBD1. CDR3 size: 14 residues. From germline, CDR1 is SGDLS and CDR2 YYNGEE. V lost 4 bases to trimming and J lost 8 bases; unmatched junction nucleotides: 4. CDR3 loop: CASSQGTGGEKLFF. In nucleotides, the CDR3 is TGTGCCAGCAGCCAGGGGACAGGGGGGGAAAAACTGTTTTTT.

Only a few counts were recorded for this clone. V and J are TRBV7-9 and TRBJ2-7; D perhaps matches TRBD1 (5 bases). This CDR3 is 14 amino acids long. Germline V gene sequence: CDR1 SEHNR, CDR2 FQNEAQ (reference sequence). The germline V and J ends were trimmed by 6 bases and 0 bases, with 12 bases remaining between them. The CDR3 loop reads CASRPTGTSYEQYF. The CDR3 nucleotides read TGTGCCAGCAGGCCCACAGGAACCTCCTACGAGCAGTACTTC.